This TCR beta chain was captured in a study of T cells in Graves' hyperthyroidism and ophthalmopathy. General study points: Most thyroid clonotypes with frequency above 0.001 were detected in blood.

The table lists this clonotype with many counts. Its antigen remains unknown. There were TCR beta CDR3 regions amplified from RNA transcripts. HTBI primers were used for first-round RT-PCR of the TCR CDR3. A single record per CDR3 protein comes from TCRdb applying MiXCR to the multiplex PCR reads. The profile shows more than 350,000 distinct CDR3 sequences, 17% of them singletons. V lost 5 bases to trimming and J lost 5 bases, with 18 bases between them. CDR1 and CDR2 from the germline V gene are MDHEN and SYDVKM. This CDR3 has 15 amino acids. Hyperthyroidism was newly diagnosed in patients aged 18 to 65 (duration under 2 months). Exclusions: uncontrolled infection, other autoimmune disease, pregnancy, lactation. Thyroid ultrasound, orbital computed tomography, clinical symptoms, and serum thyroxine and TRAb underpinned diagnoses.

What was sequenced was blood. The sequence derives from a woman aged 30 to 39 with Graves' hyperthyroidism that later progressed to Graves' ophthalmopathy. The gene calls are TRBV28 and TRBJ1-2; maybe TRBD1 (5 bases). The CDR3 DNA follows: TGTGCCAGCAGTCCCTGGACACAGGAGCGGTATGGCTACACCTTC. It specifies CASSPWTQERYGYTF.